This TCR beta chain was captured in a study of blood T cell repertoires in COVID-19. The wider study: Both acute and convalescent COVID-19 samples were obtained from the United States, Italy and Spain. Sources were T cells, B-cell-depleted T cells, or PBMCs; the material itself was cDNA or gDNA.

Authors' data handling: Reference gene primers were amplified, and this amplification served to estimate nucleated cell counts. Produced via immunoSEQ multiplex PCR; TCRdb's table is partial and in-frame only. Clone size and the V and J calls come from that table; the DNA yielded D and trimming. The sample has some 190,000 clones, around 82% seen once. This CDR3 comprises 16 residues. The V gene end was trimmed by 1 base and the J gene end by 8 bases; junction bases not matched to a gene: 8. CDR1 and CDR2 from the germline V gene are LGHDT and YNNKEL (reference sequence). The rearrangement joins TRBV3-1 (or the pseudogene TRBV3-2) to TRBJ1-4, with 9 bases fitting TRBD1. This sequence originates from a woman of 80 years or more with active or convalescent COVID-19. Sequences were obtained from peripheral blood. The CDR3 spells CASSQVMGQGWEKLFF. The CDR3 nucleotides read TGTGCCAGCAGCCAAGTCATGGGACAGGGTTGGGAAAAACTGTTTTTT.